One and the same sample provided the 25 T cell receptor beta chains below, sequenced in a study of vaccination effects on CD4 cells after COVID-19. Their antigens are not known. Antigen-specific CD4+ T cells were expanded with viral peptide pools in the ViraFEST assay before sequencing. Isolating CD4+ T cells followed ten to eleven days of culture. Profiling relied on immunoSEQ multiplex PCR, and the TCRdb table lists in-frame clones only, not all of them. The sample has tens of thousands of clones, roughly two thirds seen once. Sample: CD4+ T cells from PBMCs cultured with HCoV-229E spike peptides, taken before COVID-19 vaccination. The source is a human donor who received a COVID-19 vaccine.

The chain uses TRBV5-4 and TRBJ2-7; 7 nucleotides line up with TRBD2. Germline V gene data show CDR1 as SGHNT and CDR2 as YYREEE (reference sequence). The CDR3 has 15 amino acids. V gave up 0 bases and J gave up 7 bases; unmatched junction bases: 10. The DNA for the CDR3 is TGTGCCAGCAGCTTGGGGCGGGAGCCCGCACGGGAGCAGTACTTC. Its protein product is CASSLGREPAREQYF.

This sequence joins TRBV28 and TRBJ2-5; no reliable D call. The CDR3 is made up of 11 amino acids. Trimming left V 3 bases short and J 5 bases short, with 4 bases between. The germline CDR1 and CDR2 sequences are MDHEN and SYDVKM. The CDR3 spells CASSFRETQYF. The CDR3 DNA follows: TGTGCCAGCAGTTTCCGGGAGACCCAGTACTTC.

The gene calls are TRBV6-5 and TRBJ2-7; D gene unclear. The V and J ends lost 5 bases and 3 bases respectively, with 5 bases between them. Germline CDR1 is MNHEY and CDR2 is SVGAGI. CDR3 size: 11 residues. This chain's CDR3 is CASSINYEQYF. In DNA, the CDR3 is TGTGCCAGCAGTATAAACTACGAGCAGTACTTC.

This clone was seen a single time. This chain joins TRBV7-9 and TRBJ2-7, with 9 bases that match TRBD1. CDR1 is SEHNR and CDR2 is FQNEAQ in the germline V gene (reference sequence). Unmatched junction bases numbered 4, after V lost 3 bases and J lost 4 bases. The CDR3 consists of 14 residues. CDR3 region: CASSFAGQGYEQYF. In nucleotides, the CDR3 is TGTGCCAGCAGCTTCGCGGGACAGGGTTACGAGCAGTACTTC.

The chain joins TRBV11-3 to TRBJ2-1; D is ambiguous. The germline CDR1 and CDR2 sequences are SGHNT and YENEEA. Trimming removed 0 bases from V and 4 bases from J, with 10 bases in between. The CDR3 contains 15 residues. In DNA, the CDR3 is TGTGCCAGCAGCTTAGATGGAAGTCGGTACAATGAGCAGTTCTTC. Protein sequence: CASSLDGSRYNEQFF. Full variable domain (outside the CDR3, taken from reference TRBV11-3 and TRBJ2-1): EAGVVQSPRYKIIEKKQPVAFWCNPISGHNTLYWYLQNLGQGPELLIRYENEEAVDDSQLPKDRFSAERLKGVDSTLKIQPAELGDSAVYLCASSLDGSRYNEQFFGPGTRLTVL.

With respect to this clone: The same CDR3 arises from other DNA sequences in this sample as well. The rearrangement links TRBV11-2 to TRBJ2-3; D remains ambiguous. V was cut by 3 bases and J by 0 bases, with 4 bases left in between. This CDR3 has 13 residues. CDR1 and CDR2 from the germline V gene are SGHAT and FQNNGV. This CDR3 reads CASSLESTDTQYF. The CDR3 DNA sequence: TGTGCCAGCAGCTTGGAGAGCACAGATACGCAGTATTTT. Full variable domain (rest looked up from reference TRBV11-2 and TRBJ2-3): EAGVAQSPRYKIIEKRQSVAFWCNPISGHATLYWYQQILGQGPKLLIQFQNNGVVDDSQLPKDRFSAERLKGVDSTLKIQPAKLEDSAVYLCASSLESTDTQYFGPGTRLTVL.

V is TRBV14 and J is TRBJ2-1, with D perhaps given as TRBD1 or TRBD2 (6 bases each). This CDR3 contains 13 residues. CDR1 and CDR2 (germline): SGHDN, FVKESK. V was clipped by 8 bases and J by 6 bases, with 14 bases between them. CDR3 bases: TGTGCCAGCTCGCAACAGGGAGGCAATGAGCAGTTCTTC. Protein product: CASSQQGGNEQFF.

V gene TRBV6-1 combines with J gene TRBJ1-5; TRBD1 might be the D (5 bases). CDR1 and CDR2 from the germline V gene are MNHNS and SASEGT. The length of the CDR3 is 17 residues. With 0 bases removed from V and 3 bases from J, the gap between germline ends came to 15 bases. The CDR3 nucleotides read TGTGCCAGCAGTGAAGCAGCTGGACACCTCCCCAATCAGCCCCAGCATTTT. As protein: CASSEAAGHLPNQPQHF.

This clone was picked up one time. The chain couples TRBV6-5 to TRBJ1-1; possible D gene TRBD1, 6 bases. The CDR3 is 14 amino acids. Germline CDR1 and CDR2: MNHEY and SVGAGI. V was cut by 6 bases and J by 7 bases, with 18 bases left in between. The CDR3 DNA reads as TGTGCCAGCAGCCCGACAGGAATGGTTAGTGAAGCTTTCTTT. This gives the protein CASSPTGMVSEAFF.

The J gene is TRBJ1-2, the V gene TRBV7-2, with 7 bases lining up with TRBD1. The CDR3 sequence is 15 residues long. The J segment lost 8 bases and the V segment lost 5 bases, leaving 14 bases of the junction unmatched. Germline CDR1 and CDR2: SGHTA and FQGNSA. The DNA for the CDR3 is TGTGCCAGCAGCCCCTATCGGACTCACAGGGGAGGCTACACCTTC. Protein sequence: CASSPYRTHRGGYTF.

The J gene is TRBJ1-3, the V gene TRBV4-2; TRBD1 might be the D (5 bases). CDR3 length: 15 amino acids. The V end was cut by 3 bases, the J end by 0 bases, with 9 bases between. From germline, CDR1 is LGHNA and CDR2 YNFKEQ. CDR3 sequence: CASSQGPSSGNTIYF. For the CDR3, the DNA is TGTGCCAGCAGCCAGGGACCGAGCTCTGGAAACACCATATATTTT.

The V call is TRBV2, the J call TRBJ1-3; D remains ambiguous. V lost 8 bases to trimming and J lost 6 bases, with 17 bases between them. The germline CDR1 and CDR2 sequences are SNHLY and FYNNEI. CDR3 length equals 14 residues. CDR3 in DNA: TGTGCCAGCCATGGAGTAGGCGAGAAAAACACCATATATTTT. It encodes CASHGVGEKNTIYF.

The chain has TRBV11-3 and TRBJ1-1; D might be TRBD1 (5 bases). The V end was cut by 5 bases, the J end by 2 bases, with 12 bases between. Per the germline V gene, CDR1 is SGHNT and CDR2 is YENEEA. The CDR3 sequence is 14 residues long. This CDR3 is CASSPGRANTEAFF. The CDR3 DNA reads as TGTGCCAGCAGCCCGGGACGGGCCAACACTGAAGCTTTCTTT.

The rearrangement links TRBV19 to TRBJ2-7, with TRBD2 matching over 8 bases. Germline V gene sequence: CDR1 LNHDA, CDR2 SQIVND (reference sequence). The CDR3 consists of 14 residues. V was pared by 5 bases and J by 2 bases, with 5 bases of the junction left unmatched. The CDR3 is CASSSGTRTYEQYF. In DNA, the CDR3 is TGTGCCAGTAGTTCCGGGACTAGGACCTACGAGCAGTACTTC.

The table lists this clone with a count of one. This chain links TRBV3-1 (or the pseudogene TRBV3-2) with TRBJ2-1; TRBD2 aligns across 14 bases. The CDR3 is 15 amino acids. From germline, CDR1 is LGHDT and CDR2 YNNKEL (reference sequence). The junction had 5 bases not matched to a gene; V was cut back by 3 bases and J by 10 bases. The CDR3 region has the DNA TGTGCCAGCAGCCAGGGACTAGCGGGAGTCGGCGAGCAGTTCTTC. Protein: CASSQGLAGVGEQFF.

The rearrangement links TRBV7-2 to TRBJ1-2; D remains unclear. Trimming shortened V by 1 base and J by 3 bases, and 6 bases separated the two germline ends. This CDR3 has 13 residues. In germline, CDR1 is SGHTA, CDR2 FQGNSA. The chain's CDR3 is CASSLDRYYGYTF. CDR3 DNA sequence: TGTGCCAGCAGCTTAGACCGCTACTATGGCTACACCTTC.

The chain couples TRBV30 to TRBJ2-7, with D possibly called TRBD1 or TRBD2 (5 bases each). The V end lost 2 bases, the J end lost 6 bases, and 8 bases lay between the germline ends. CDR3 length: 11 amino acids. Germline assignment: CDR1 GTSNPN and CDR2 SVGIG (reference sequence). The CDR3 is CAWSIGGEQYF. The CDR3, as DNA: TGTGCCTGGAGTATTGGGGGCGAGCAGTACTTC.

This clone came up a few times. This CDR3 is also generated by other DNA sequences in the sample. The V and J genes are TRBV29-1 and TRBJ1-1; a weak D match, TRBD1 (5 bases). The CDR3 runs 10 residues. In germline, CDR1 is SQVTM, CDR2 ANQGSEA. Trimming left V 7 bases short and J 5 bases short, with 8 bases between. CDR3 bases: TGCAGCGGAGGGACGACTGAAGCTTTCTTT. Protein product: CSGGTTEAFF.

This clone came up a few times. The chain combines TRBV10-3 with TRBJ1-1; no reliable D call. Germline V CDR1 and CDR2: ENHRY, SYGVKD. Trimming cost V 6 bases and J 1 base, with 9 bases left between them. The CDR3 sequence is 13 residues long. The CDR3 loop is CAISYPENTEAFF. In DNA, the CDR3 is TGTGCCATCAGCTACCCAGAGAACACTGAAGCTTTCTTT.

The V call is TRBV7-8, the J call TRBJ1-6, with D uncertain. This CDR3 region has 14 residues. The V gene's germline CDR1 is SGHVS and CDR2 FQNEAQ. V lost 5 bases, J lost 9 bases, and 14 bases lay in between. In DNA, the CDR3 is TGTGCCAGCAGCCGAGAGGGCCGGCGTTCACCCCTCCACTTT. Amino acid sequence: CASSREGRRSPLHF.

J is TRBJ1-1 and V is TRBV5-6; D is unresolved. The CDR3 extends over 13 amino acids. V lost 2 bases, J lost 11 bases, and 16 bases lay in between. Germline V gene data show CDR1 as SGHDT and CDR2 as YYEEEE. The CDR3 DNA is TGTGCCAGCAGCTTTCAGTCCCTGCAGATGGCTTTCTTT. This gives the protein CASSFQSLQMAFF.

This chain joins TRBV6-6 and TRBJ2-7; 8 positions agree with TRBD1. CDR1 and CDR2 (germline): MNHNY, SVGAGI (reference sequence). The CDR3 spans 14 residues. Losses at the gene ends were 4 bases for V and 1 base for J; bases not matched to a gene: 3. CDR3 nucleotides: TGTGCCAGCAGTTCCGGACAGGGTTCCTACGAGCAGTACTTC. It is translated as CASSSGQGSYEQYF.

This clone came up a few times. The chain combines TRBV29-1 with TRBJ1-2; 7 nucleotides align to TRBD1. Trimming at V came to 6 bases and at J to 8 bases, leaving 9 bases not matched to a gene. The CDR3 contains 12 residues. Looked up from germline, CDR1 is SQVTM and CDR2 is ANQGSEA. CDR3 coding DNA: TGCAGCGTGTACACCACAGGGGAGGGCTACACCTTC. Translation: CSVYTTGEGYTF.

The V and J genes are TRBV14 and TRBJ2-3; weak D call: TRBD2 (6 bases). The germline CDR1 and CDR2 sequences are SGHDN and FVKESK. Trimming shortened V by 4 bases and J by 9 bases, and 14 bases separated the two germline ends. This CDR3 spans 13 amino acids. CDR3 amino acids: CASSPPRGETQYF. Written as DNA, the CDR3 is TGTGCCAGCAGCCCCCCGCGGGGAGAGACGCAGTATTTT.

This chain uses TRBV6-6 with TRBJ2-7, with TRBD2 as a possible D gene (5 bases). From germline, CDR1 is MNHNY and CDR2 SVGAGI (reference sequence). V was pared by 7 bases and J by 3 bases, with 13 bases between. The CDR3 has 13 residues. In DNA, the CDR3 is TGTGCCAGCACCCCGCCCCGGGGCTACGAGCAGTACTTC. Translated: CASTPPRGYEQYF.